This T cell receptor beta chain comes out of a study of T cells after posttransplantation cyclophosphamide. Study results and limitations: TRB clonality was highly associated with recipient CMV seropositivity and reactivation. Donor-recipient repertoire similarity was low at 1-2 months, rising over year one. TRB overlap between skin or GI tissue T cells and blood was limited.

On this clone: Its specificity is not known.

This related bone marrow graft donor gave peripheral blood on the day of marrow donation. This table comes from immunoSEQ multiplex PCR, and its TCRdb copy is limited to in-frame clones, with some not included. The sample consists of about 3,700 clones, around two thirds of them appearing once. The germline CDR1 and CDR2 sequences are LGHNA and YSLEER. The CDR3 is made up of 15 amino acids. V was shortened by 2 bases and J by 8 bases, with 18 bases between the two germline ends. The receptor's source is a man between 25 and 39 years old in good health and a related stem cell transplant donor. The chain employs TRBV4-3 and TRBJ1-2, with a tentative D call TRBD1 (6 bases). The sequencing input was memory CD8+ T cells sorted from blood. CDR3 protein: CASSQSTLGAGGYTF. The CDR3 nucleotides are TGCGCCAGCAGCCAATCGACGTTGGGGGCAGGGGGCTACACCTTC.